This TCR beta chain was identified in a study of T cell responses to AZD1222 COVID-19 vaccine. The CDR3 runs to 15 residues. Germline V gene lookup returns CDR1 LGHDT and CDR2 YNNKEL (reference sequence). Unmatched junction bases numbered 6, after V lost 4 bases and J lost 6 bases. Clones were read by immunoSEQ multiplex PCR, and TCRdb kept only the in-frame ones, dropping some. The table shows about 120,000 clones, with roughly 91% occurring only once. Material: peripheral blood, obtained 28 days after the second AZD1222 dose. This chain links TRBV3-1 (or the pseudogene TRBV3-2) with TRBJ2-1, with TRBD1 matching over 10 bases. The source is an adult who received the AZD1222 COVID-19 vaccine. The chain's CDR3 is CASSPRDRGGNEQFF. CDR3 nucleotides: TGTGCCAGCAGCCCCCGGGACAGGGGTGGCAATGAGCAGTTCTTC.